Reported below is one TCR beta chain. The data belong to a study of blood T cell repertoires in COVID-19. Whole-study context: COVID-19 samples from acute and convalescent phases originated in the United States, Italy and Spain.

The protocol was immunoSEQ multiplex PCR, while the TCRdb copy is restricted to in-frame clones and leaves out a portion. The sample carries over 200,000 clones, roughly four fifths recorded once. The sequenced sample consisted of peripheral blood. The receptor was derived from a woman between 40 and 55 years old with active or convalescent COVID-19.

The CDR3 region has the DNA TGCAGTGCTAGTTCCAGACAGGGTCAAGAGACCCAGTACTTC. This gives the protein CSASSRQGQETQYF. The chain combines TRBV20-1 with TRBJ2-5; 7 bases map to TRBD1. After removal of 3 bases from V and 2 bases from J, the junction contained 6 bases not matched to a gene. The germline V gene has CDR1 DFQATT and CDR2 SNEGSKA (reference sequence). The CDR3 is made up of 14 amino acids.